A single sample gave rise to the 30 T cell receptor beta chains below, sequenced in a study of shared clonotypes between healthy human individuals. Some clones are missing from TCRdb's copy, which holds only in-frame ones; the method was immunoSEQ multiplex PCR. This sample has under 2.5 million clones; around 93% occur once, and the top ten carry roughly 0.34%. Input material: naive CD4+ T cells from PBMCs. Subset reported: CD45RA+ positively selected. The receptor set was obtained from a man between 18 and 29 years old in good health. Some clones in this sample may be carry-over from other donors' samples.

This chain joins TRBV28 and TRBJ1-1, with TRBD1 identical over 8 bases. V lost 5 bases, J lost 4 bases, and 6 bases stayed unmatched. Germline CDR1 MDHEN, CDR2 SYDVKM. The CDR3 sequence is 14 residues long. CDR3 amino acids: CASSNQGAGTEAFF. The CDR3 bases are TGTGCCAGCAGTAATCAGGGGGCGGGCACTGAAGCTTTCTTT.

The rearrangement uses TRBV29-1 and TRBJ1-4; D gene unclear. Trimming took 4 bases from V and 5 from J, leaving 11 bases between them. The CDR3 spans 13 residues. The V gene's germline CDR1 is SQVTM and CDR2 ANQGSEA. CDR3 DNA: TGCAGCGTTGGTCTGCGGTTAAATGAAAAACTGTTTTTT. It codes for CSVGLRLNEKLFF. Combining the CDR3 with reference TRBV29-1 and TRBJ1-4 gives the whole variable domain SAVISQKPSRDICQRGTSLTIQCQVDSQVTMMFWYRQQPGQSLTLIATANQGSEATYESGFVIDKFPISRPNLTFSTLTVSNMSPEDSSIYLCSVGLRLNEKLFFGSGTQLSVL.

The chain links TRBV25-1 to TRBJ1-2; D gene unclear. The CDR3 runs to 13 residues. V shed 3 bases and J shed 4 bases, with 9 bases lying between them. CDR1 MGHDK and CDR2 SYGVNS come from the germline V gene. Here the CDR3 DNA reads TGTGCCAGCAGTGAGGACGGCCTCTATGGCTACACCTTC. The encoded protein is CASSEDGLYGYTF.

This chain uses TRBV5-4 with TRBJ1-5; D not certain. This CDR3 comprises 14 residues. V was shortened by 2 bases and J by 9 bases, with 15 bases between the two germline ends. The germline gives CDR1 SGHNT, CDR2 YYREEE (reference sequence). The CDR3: CASSFGGKETPQHF. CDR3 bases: TGTGCCAGCAGCTTTGGCGGAAAAGAAACGCCCCAGCATTTT.

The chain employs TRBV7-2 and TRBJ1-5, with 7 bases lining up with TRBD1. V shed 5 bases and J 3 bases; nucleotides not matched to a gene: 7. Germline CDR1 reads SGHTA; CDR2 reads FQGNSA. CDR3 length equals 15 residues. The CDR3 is CASSPHRGDNQPQHF. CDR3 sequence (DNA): TGTGCCAGCAGCCCCCACAGGGGTGACAATCAGCCCCAGCATTTT.

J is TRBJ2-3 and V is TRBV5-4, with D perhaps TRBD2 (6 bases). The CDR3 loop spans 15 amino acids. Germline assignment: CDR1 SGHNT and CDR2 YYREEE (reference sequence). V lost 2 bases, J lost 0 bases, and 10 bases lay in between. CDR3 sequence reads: CASSLSGSSTDTQYF. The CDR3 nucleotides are TGTGCCAGCAGCTTAAGCGGGTCTAGCACAGATACGCAGTATTTT.

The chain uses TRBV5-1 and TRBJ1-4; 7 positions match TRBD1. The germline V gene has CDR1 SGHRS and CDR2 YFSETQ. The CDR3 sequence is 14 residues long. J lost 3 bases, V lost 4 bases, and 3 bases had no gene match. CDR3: CASSRDSANEKLFF. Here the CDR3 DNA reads TGCGCCAGCAGCCGGGACAGCGCTAATGAAAAACTGTTTTTT.

In DNA form, the CDR3 reads TGTGCCAGCAGCTTTGACTCCAATGAGCAGTTCTTC. Translation: CASSFDSNEQFF. V gene TRBV5-4 combines with J gene TRBJ2-1; D gene ambiguous. Germline CDR1 reads SGHNT; CDR2 reads YYREEE (reference sequence). With 2 bases removed from V and 6 bases from J, the gap between germline ends came to 6 bases. The CDR3 totals 12 residues.

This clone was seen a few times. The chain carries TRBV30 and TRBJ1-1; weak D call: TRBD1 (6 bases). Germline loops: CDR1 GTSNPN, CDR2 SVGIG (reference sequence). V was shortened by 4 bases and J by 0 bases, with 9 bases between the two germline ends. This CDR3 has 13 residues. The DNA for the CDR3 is TGTGCCTGGACCAGGGGAATGAACACTGAAGCTTTCTTT. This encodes CAWTRGMNTEAFF.

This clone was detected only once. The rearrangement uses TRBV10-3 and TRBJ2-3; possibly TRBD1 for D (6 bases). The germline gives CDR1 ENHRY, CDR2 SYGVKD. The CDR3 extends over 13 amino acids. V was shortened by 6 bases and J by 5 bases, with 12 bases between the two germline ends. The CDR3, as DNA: TGTGCCATCAGCGGACAGTCCGGAGATACGCAGTATTTT. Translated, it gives CAISGQSGDTQYF.

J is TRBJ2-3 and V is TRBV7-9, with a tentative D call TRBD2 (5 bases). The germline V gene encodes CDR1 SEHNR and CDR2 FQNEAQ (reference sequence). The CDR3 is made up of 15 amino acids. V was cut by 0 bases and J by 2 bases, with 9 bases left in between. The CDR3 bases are TGTGCCAGCAGCTTAGCGGCAGACTACACAGATACGCAGTATTTT. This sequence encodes CASSLAADYTDTQYF.

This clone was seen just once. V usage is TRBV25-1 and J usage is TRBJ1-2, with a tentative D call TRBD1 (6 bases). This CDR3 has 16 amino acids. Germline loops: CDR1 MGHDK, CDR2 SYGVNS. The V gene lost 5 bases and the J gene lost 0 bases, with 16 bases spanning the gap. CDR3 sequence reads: CASSPGGTPTNYGYTF. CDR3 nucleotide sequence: TGTGCCAGCAGTCCCGGAGGGACACCAACTAACTATGGCTACACCTTC.

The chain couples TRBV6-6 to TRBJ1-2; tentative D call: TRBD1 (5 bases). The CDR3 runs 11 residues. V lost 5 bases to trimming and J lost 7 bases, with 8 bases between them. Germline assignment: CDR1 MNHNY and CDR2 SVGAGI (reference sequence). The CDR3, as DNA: TGTGCCAGCAGTCAGGGAAGTGGCTACACCTTC. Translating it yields CASSQGSGYTF.

CDR3 amino acids: CASSPLPSGTFNSNQPQHF. The CDR3 DNA reads as TGCGCCAGCAGCCCCCTGCCATCTGGGACATTCAATAGCAATCAGCCCCAGCATTTT. The chain is built from TRBV4-1 and TRBJ1-5; TRBD1 might be the D (6 bases). CDR1 is MGHRA and CDR2 is YSYEKL in the germline V gene. This CDR3 contains 19 residues. The germline V and J ends were trimmed by 4 bases and 0 bases, with 22 bases remaining between them.

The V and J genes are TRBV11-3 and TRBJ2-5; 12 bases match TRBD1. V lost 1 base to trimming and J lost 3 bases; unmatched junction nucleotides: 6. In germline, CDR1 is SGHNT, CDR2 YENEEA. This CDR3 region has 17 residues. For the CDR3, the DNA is TGTGCCAGCAGCTTAGGGTCCGGGACAGGGGGCGAAGAGACCCAGTACTTC. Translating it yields CASSLGSGTGGEETQYF. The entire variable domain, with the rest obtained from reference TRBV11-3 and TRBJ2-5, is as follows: EAGVVQSPRYKIIEKKQPVAFWCNPISGHNTLYWYLQNLGQGPELLIRYENEEAVDDSQLPKDRFSAERLKGVDSTLKIQPAELGDSAVYLCASSLGSGTGGEETQYFGPGTRLLVL.

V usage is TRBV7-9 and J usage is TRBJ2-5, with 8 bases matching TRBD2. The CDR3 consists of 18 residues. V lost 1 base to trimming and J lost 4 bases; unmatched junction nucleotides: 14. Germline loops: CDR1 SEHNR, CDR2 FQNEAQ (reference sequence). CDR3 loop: CASSLGAEFDGRGETQYF. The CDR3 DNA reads TGTGCCAGCAGCTTAGGCGCGGAGTTTGACGGGAGGGGAGAGACCCAGTACTTC.

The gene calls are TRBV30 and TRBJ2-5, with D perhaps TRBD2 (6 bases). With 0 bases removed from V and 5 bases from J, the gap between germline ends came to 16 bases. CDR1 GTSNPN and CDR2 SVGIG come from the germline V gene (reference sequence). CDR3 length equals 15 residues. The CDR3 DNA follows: TGTGCCTGGAGTGTAGGGTGGGGGGTCGCTGAGACCCAGTACTTC. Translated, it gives CAWSVGWGVAETQYF.

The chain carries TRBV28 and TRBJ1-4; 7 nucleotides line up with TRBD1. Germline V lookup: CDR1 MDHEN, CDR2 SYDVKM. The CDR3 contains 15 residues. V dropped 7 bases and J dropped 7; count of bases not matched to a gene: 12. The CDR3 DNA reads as TGTGCCAGCATCACCCGCCCAGGGGGTACTGAAAAACTGTTTTTT. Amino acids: CASITRPGGTEKLFF.

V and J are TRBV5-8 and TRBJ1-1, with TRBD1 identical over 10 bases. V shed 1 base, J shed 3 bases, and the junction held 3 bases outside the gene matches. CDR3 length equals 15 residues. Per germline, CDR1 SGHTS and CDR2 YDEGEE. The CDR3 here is CASSLTGTGDTEAFF. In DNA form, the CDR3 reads TGTGCCAGCAGCTTGACCGGGACAGGGGACACTGAAGCTTTCTTT.

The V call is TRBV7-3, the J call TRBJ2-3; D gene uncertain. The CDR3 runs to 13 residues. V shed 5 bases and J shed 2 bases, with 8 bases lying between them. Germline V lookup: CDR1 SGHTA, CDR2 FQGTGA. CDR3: CASSARITDTQYF. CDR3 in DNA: TGTGCCAGCAGCGCCCGGATCACAGATACGCAGTATTTT.

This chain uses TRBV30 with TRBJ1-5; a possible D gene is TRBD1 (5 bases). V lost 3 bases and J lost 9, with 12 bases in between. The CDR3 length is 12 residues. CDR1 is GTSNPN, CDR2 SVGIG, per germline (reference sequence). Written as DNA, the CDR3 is TGTGCCTGGAGGGACATAGTGGGGCCCCAGCATTTT. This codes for CAWRDIVGPQHF.

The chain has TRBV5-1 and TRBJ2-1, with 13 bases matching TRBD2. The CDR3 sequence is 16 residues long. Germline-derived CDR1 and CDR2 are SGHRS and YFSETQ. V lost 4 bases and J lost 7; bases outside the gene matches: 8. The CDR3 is CASSLWTSGSRNEQFF. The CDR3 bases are TGCGCCAGCAGCCTTTGGACTAGCGGGAGTCGGAATGAGCAGTTCTTC.

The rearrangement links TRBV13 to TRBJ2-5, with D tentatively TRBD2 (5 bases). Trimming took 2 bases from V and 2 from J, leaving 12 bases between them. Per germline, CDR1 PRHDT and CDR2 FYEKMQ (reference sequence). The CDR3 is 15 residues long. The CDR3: CASSLTRRVQETQYF. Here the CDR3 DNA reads TGTGCCAGCAGCTTAACCAGGCGGGTACAAGAGACCCAGTACTTC.

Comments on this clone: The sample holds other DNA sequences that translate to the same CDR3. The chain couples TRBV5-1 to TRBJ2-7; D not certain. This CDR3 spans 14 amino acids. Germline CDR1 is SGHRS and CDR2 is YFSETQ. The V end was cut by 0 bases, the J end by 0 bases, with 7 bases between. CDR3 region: CASSLAWDSYEQYF. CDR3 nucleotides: TGCGCCAGCAGCTTGGCGTGGGACTCCTACGAGCAGTACTTC.

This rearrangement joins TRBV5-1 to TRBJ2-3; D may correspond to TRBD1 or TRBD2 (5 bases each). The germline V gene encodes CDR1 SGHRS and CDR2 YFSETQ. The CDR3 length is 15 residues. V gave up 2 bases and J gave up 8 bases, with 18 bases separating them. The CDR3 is CASSFSLAAGGTQYF. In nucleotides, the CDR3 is TGCGCCAGCAGCTTTAGCCTCGCAGCTGGGGGTACGCAGTATTTT.

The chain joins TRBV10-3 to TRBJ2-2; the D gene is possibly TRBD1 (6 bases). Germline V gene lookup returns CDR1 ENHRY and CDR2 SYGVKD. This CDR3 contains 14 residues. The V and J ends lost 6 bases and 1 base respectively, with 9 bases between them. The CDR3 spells CAIRRTENTGELFF. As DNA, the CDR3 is TGTGCCATCAGGAGGACAGAGAACACCGGGGAGCTGTTTTTT.

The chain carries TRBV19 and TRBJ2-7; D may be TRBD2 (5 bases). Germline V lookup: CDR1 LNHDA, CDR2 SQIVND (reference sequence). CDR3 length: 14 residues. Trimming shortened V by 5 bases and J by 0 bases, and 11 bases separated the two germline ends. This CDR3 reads CASSPLANSYEQYF. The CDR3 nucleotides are TGTGCCAGTAGTCCCCTAGCTAACTCCTACGAGCAGTACTTC.

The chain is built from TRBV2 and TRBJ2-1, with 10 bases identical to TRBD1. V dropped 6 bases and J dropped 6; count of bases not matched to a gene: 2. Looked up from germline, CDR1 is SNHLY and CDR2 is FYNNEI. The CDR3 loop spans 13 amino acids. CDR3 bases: TGTGCCAGCAGCGACAGGGGGCTCAATGAGCAGTTCTTC. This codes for CASSDRGLNEQFF. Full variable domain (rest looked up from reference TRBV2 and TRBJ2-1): EPEVTQTPSHQVTQMGQEVILRCVPISNHLYFYWYRQILGQKVEFLVSFYNNEISEKSEIFDDQFSVERPDGSNFTLKIRSTKLEDSAMYFCASSDRGLNEQFFGPGTRLTVL.

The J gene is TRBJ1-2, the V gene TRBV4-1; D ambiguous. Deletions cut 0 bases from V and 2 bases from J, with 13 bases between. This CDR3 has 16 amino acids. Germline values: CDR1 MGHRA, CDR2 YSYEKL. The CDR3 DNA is TGCGCCAGCAGCCAAGATCCAACGGCCGGAAACTATGGCTACACCTTC. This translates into CASSQDPTAGNYGYTF.

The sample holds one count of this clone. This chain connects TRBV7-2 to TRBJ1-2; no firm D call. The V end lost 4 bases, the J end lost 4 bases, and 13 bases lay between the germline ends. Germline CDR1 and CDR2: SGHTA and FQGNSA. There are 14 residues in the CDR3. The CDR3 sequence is CASSSASVSYGYTF. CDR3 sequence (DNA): TGTGCCAGCAGCTCGGCCAGTGTCAGCTATGGCTACACCTTC.